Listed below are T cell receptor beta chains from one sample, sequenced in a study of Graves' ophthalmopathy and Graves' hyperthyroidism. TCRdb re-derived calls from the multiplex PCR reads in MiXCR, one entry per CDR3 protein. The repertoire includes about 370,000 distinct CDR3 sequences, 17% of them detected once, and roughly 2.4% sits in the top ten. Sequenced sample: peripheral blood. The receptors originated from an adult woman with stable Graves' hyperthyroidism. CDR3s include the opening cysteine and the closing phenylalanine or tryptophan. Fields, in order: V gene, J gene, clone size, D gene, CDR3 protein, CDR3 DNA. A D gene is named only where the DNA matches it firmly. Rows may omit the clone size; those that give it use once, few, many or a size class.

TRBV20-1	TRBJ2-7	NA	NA	CSANGPQGGAYEQYF	TGCAGTGCTAACGGCCCTCAGGGGGGGGCCTACGAGCAGTACTTC
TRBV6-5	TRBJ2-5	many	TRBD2	CASSFSGSSQETQYF	TGTGCCAGCAGCTTTAGCGGGAGTAGCCAAGAGACCCAGTACTTC
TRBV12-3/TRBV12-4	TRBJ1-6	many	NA	CASSPTSGAYSPLHF	TGTGCCAGCAGTCCCACCTCGGGGGCTTATTCACCCCTCCACTTT
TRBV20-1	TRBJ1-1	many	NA	CSATGAGANTEAFF	TGCAGTGCTACAGGGGCAGGGGCGAACACTGAAGCTTTCTTT
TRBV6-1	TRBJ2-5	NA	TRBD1	CASSREQGETQYF	TGTGCCAGCAGTAGGGAACAGGGGGAGACCCAGTACTTC
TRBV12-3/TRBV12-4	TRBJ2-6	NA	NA	CASSLQTGSGANVLTF	TGTGCCAGCAGTTTACAGACCGGATCTGGGGCCAACGTCCTGACTTTC
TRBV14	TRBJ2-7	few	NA	CASSQAKRLVRGEQYF	TGTGCCAGCAGCCAAGCCAAAAGACTAGTGCGAGGCGAGCAGTACTTC
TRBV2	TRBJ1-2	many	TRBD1	CASSLDIGTGVGYTF	TGTGCCAGCAGCCTTGACATAGGGACAGGGGTTGGCTACACCTTC
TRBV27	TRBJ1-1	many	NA	CASSLGRATEAFF	TGTGCCAGCAGTTTGGGCAGGGCCACTGAAGCTTTCTTT
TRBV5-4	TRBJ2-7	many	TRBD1	CASSLTGQGYEQYF	TGTGCCAGCAGCTTGACCGGACAGGGCTACGAGCAGTACTTC
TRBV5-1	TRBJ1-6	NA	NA	CASSSTDGAANSPLHF	TGCGCCAGCAGCTCCACGGACGGGGCGGCAAATTCACCCCTCCACTTT
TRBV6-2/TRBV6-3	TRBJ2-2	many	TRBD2	CASSYNYLSGRTYTGELFF	TGTGCCAGCAGTTACAACTATCTAAGCGGGAGGACGTACACCGGGGAGCTGTTTTTT
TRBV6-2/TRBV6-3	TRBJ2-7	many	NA	CASSYGPGTPHEQYF	TGTGCCAGCAGTTACGGCCCCGGGACCCCGCACGAGCAGTACTTC
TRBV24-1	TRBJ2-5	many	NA	CATSDFELDRGETQYF	TGTGCCACCAGTGACTTCGAACTAGACCGGGGAGAGACCCAGTACTTC
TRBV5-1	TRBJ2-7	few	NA	CASSSTAYGSYYEQYF	TGCGCCAGCAGCTCCACCGCTTACGGGAGTTACTACGAGCAGTACTTC
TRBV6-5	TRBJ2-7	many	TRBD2	CASSYSGLAGEQYF	TGTGCCAGCAGTTACTCGGGACTAGCGGGAGAGCAGTACTTC
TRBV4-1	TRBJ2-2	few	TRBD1	CASSQDRDWVDTGELFF	TGCGCCAGCAGCCAGGACAGGGATTGGGTCGACACCGGGGAGCTGTTTTTT
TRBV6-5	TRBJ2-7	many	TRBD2	CASSYVAGGRYEQYF	TGTGCCAGCAGTTACGTTGCGGGAGGACGCTACGAGCAGTACTTC
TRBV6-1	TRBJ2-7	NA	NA	CASSALDGYEQYF	TGTGCCAGCAGTGCATTGGACGGCTACGAGCAGTACTTC
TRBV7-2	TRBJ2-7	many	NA	CASKHHRFYEQYF	TGTGCCAGCAAACATCACAGGTTTTACGAGCAGTACTTC
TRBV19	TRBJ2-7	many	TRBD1	CASSRRQGSYEQYF	TGTGCCAGTAGTAGAAGACAGGGCTCTTACGAGCAGTACTTC
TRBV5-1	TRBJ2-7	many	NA	CASSELSLTSYEQYF	TGCGCCAGCAGCGAACTCTCTCTCACCTCCTACGAGCAGTACTTC
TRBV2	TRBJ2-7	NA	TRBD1	CASQGQGSYEQYF	TGTGCCAGCCAGGGACAGGGGTCCTACGAGCAGTACTTC
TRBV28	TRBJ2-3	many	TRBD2	CASSSPGLASPDTQYF	TGTGCCAGCAGTTCACCGGGACTAGCGTCACCAGATACGCAGTATTTT
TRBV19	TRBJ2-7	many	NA	CASSMVPTYEQYF	TGTGCCAGTAGTATGGTCCCTACCTACGAGCAGTACTTC
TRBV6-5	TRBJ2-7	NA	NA	CASSYHISYEQYF	TGTGCCAGCAGTTATCACATCTCCTACGAGCAGTACTTC
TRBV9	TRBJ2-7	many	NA	CASSAAGSLVDYEQYF	TGTGCCAGCAGCGCCGCCGGGTCTTTGGTGGACTACGAGCAGTACTTC
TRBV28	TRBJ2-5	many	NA	CASSFLSGNQETQYF	TGTGCCAGCAGTTTTCTCTCCGGGAATCAAGAGACCCAGTACTTC
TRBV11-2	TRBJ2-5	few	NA	CASSLVLGGQETQYF	TGTGCCAGCAGCTTAGTCTTAGGGGGACAAGAGACCCAGTACTTC
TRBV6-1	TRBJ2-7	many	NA	CASSEAQGTYEQYF	TGTGCCAGCAGTGAAGCGCAGGGGACCTACGAGCAGTACTTC
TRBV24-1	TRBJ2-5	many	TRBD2	CATSDLTSGRGETQYF	TGTGCCACCAGTGATTTGACTAGCGGGAGAGGGGAGACCCAGTACTTC
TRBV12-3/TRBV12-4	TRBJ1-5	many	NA	CASTPRTPTGRDDQPQHF	TGTGCCAGCACTCCCCGGACCCCTACGGGACGCGACGATCAGCCCCAGCATTTT
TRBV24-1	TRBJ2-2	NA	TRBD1	CATSDLQGRGKTGELFF	TGTGCCACCAGTGATTTGCAAGGCAGGGGGAAAACCGGGGAGCTGTTTTTT
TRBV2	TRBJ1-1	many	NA	CASSEGYSLNTEAFF	TGTGCCAGCAGTGAAGGCTACAGTCTGAACACTGAAGCTTTCTTT
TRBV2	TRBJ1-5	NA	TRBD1	CASSGGQSENQPQHF	TGTGCCAGCAGTGGGGGACAGAGTGAGAATCAGCCCCAGCATTTT
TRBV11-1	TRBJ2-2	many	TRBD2	CASSLVGLAGVRGELFF	TGTGCCAGCAGCTTAGTAGGACTAGCGGGAGTCCGCGGGGAGCTGTTTTTT